The T cell receptor (beta chain) under discussion was sequenced for a study of PD-1 blockade in classical Hodgkin lymphoma. Profiled with immunoSEQ multiplex PCR; TCRdb holds only in-frame clones, not every one. The sample has 90,000 to 100,000 clones; roughly 92% are singletons. All patients experienced relapse after autologous stem cell transplantation, and brentuximab vedotin exposure was variable. Germline loops: CDR1 LNHDA, CDR2 SQIVND (reference sequence). The V gene end was trimmed by 4 bases and the J gene end by 4 bases; junction bases not matched to a gene: 10. The CDR3 consists of 15 residues.

The chain links TRBV19 to TRBJ2-7; TRBD1 agrees at 7 bases. The clonotype comes from a human donor with classical Hodgkin lymphoma. The sample in question was peripheral blood mononuclear cells (PBMCs), obtained at baseline. Here the CDR3 DNA reads TGTGCCAGTAGTAAGACAGGGAAAAATTGGTACGAGCAGTACTTC. Its protein product is CASSKTGKNWYEQYF.